The rows below give T cell receptor beta chains drawn from one sample of a study of regulatory T cells in long-lasting Graves disease. MiXCR, applied by TCRdb to the multiplex PCR reads, yields one record per CDR3 protein. The profile shows around 230,000 distinct CDR3 sequences, about a sixth of them singletons. The sequences come from peripheral blood mononuclear cells (PBMCs), collected at new diagnosis, from a patient treated with antithyroid drugs. These TCRs come from a female donor with Graves disease. Both conserved end residues are part of each CDR3. D genes are given only for firm matches. A row's size may be missing; if present it is once, few, many or a size class.

V gene: TRBV12-3/TRBV12-4; D gene: TRBD2; J gene: TRBJ2-3; clone size: .; CDR3 DNA: TGTGCCAGCAGTTTAACTTCGGCTAGCGGGGCGGCAGATACGCAGTATTTT; CDR3 protein: CASSLTSASGAADTQYF
V gene: TRBV3-1; D gene: .; J gene: TRBJ1-1; clone size: many; CDR3 DNA: TGTGCCAGCACCCGCTCGGGGCGCGGACCTGAAGCTTTCTTT; CDR3 protein: CASTRSGRGPEAFF
V gene: TRBV5-1; D gene: TRBD1; J gene: TRBJ1-2; clone size: many; CDR3 DNA: TGCGCCAGCAGCCAGGACAGGGGGTACGGTGGCTACACCTTC; CDR3 protein: CASSQDRGYGGYTF
V gene: TRBV6-1; D gene: .; J gene: TRBJ1-2; clone size: many; CDR3 DNA: TGTGCCAGCAGTGCAGGGACCTATGGCTACACCTTC; CDR3 protein: CASSAGTYGYTF
V gene: TRBV7-2; D gene: TRBD2; J gene: TRBJ2-3; clone size: many; CDR3 DNA: TGTGCCAGCAGCTTAGCGGGGACTAGCGCCCAAGATACGCAGTATTTT; CDR3 protein: CASSLAGTSAQDTQYF
V gene: TRBV6-1; D gene: TRBD2; J gene: TRBJ2-3; clone size: .; CDR3 DNA: TGTGCCAGCAGAGGGAGCAAGGGGGGACTAGCGGTTTTCACAGATACGCAGTATTTT; CDR3 protein: CASRGSKGGLAVFTDTQYF
V gene: TRBV24-1; D gene: .; J gene: TRBJ2-2; clone size: many; CDR3 DNA: TGTGCCACCCAACCCCGATCTCCCGGGGCCGCGAACACCGGGGAGCTGTTTTTT; CDR3 protein: CATQPRSPGAANTGELFF
V gene: TRBV7-2; D gene: .; J gene: TRBJ1-1; clone size: few; CDR3 DNA: TGTGCCAGCAGCTTATTCAGCCGCCCTGAAGCTTTCTTT; CDR3 protein: CASSLFSRPEAFF
V gene: TRBV28; D gene: .; J gene: TRBJ1-1; clone size: .; CDR3 DNA: TGTGCCAGCAGTTATGAGGACGAGTACGCTGAAGCTTTCTTT; CDR3 protein: CASSYEDEYAEAFF
V gene: TRBV20-1; D gene: TRBD2; J gene: TRBJ2-1; clone size: few; CDR3 DNA: TGCAGTGCTAGATTTCCGACTAGCGAGAAGGACAATGAGCAGTTCTTC; CDR3 protein: CSARFPTSEKDNEQFF
V gene: TRBV18; D gene: .; J gene: TRBJ2-2; clone size: .; CDR3 DNA: TGTGCCAGCTCACCCAGGGTCGCGAACACCGGGGAGCTGTTTTTT; CDR3 protein: CASSPRVANTGELFF
V gene: TRBV6-1; D gene: .; J gene: TRBJ2-5; clone size: .; CDR3 DNA: TGTGCCAGCTGGGGTATGGGCTTAACACAAGAGACCCAGTACTTC; CDR3 protein: CASWGMGLTQETQYF
V gene: TRBV7-9; D gene: .; J gene: TRBJ2-1; clone size: .; CDR3 DNA: TGTGCCAGCAGCTTAGCCAGGGGATGGGGGAGAGGGTCCTACAATGATCAGTTCTTC; CDR3 protein: CASSLARGWGRGSYNDQFF
V gene: TRBV5-5; D gene: TRBD2; J gene: TRBJ2-5; clone size: .; CDR3 DNA: TGTGCCAGCAGCGACGGACTAGCGGGGGGAGAGACCCAGTACTTC; CDR3 protein: CASSDGLAGGETQYF
V gene: TRBV18; D gene: .; J gene: TRBJ2-5; clone size: many; CDR3 DNA: TGTGCCAGCTCACGGGACTCCTCCCAAGAGACCCAGTACTTC; CDR3 protein: CASSRDSSQETQYF
V gene: TRBV20-1; D gene: TRBD2; J gene: TRBJ2-3; clone size: many; CDR3 DNA: TGCAGTGCTAGAGATCCCGCTAGCGGATCTAGCACAGATACGCAGTATTTT; CDR3 protein: CSARDPASGSSTDTQYF
V gene: TRBV6-1; D gene: TRBD2; J gene: TRBJ2-7; clone size: many; CDR3 DNA: TGTGCCAGCAGCCCTTCTAGCGGGAGCTACGAGCAGTACTTC; CDR3 protein: CASSPSSGSYEQYF
V gene: TRBV9; D gene: .; J gene: TRBJ2-7; clone size: many; CDR3 DNA: TGTGCCAGCAGCGTAGATCCACAGTCCGGGGGGCGGGAGCAGTACTTC; CDR3 protein: CASSVDPQSGGREQYF
V gene: TRBV2; D gene: .; J gene: TRBJ2-3; clone size: many; CDR3 DNA: TGTGCCAGCAGTGGGATTCGGGCAGATACGCAGTATTTT; CDR3 protein: CASSGIRADTQYF
V gene: TRBV28; D gene: TRBD1; J gene: TRBJ1-2; clone size: many; CDR3 DNA: TGTGCCAGCAGCAACTCACAGGGGGCCGGCTATGGCTACACCTTC; CDR3 protein: CASSNSQGAGYGYTF
V gene: TRBV30; D gene: TRBD1; J gene: TRBJ1-2; clone size: .; CDR3 DNA: TGTGCCTGGGGACAGGGGAACTATGGCTACACCTTC; CDR3 protein: CAWGQGNYGYTF
V gene: TRBV30; D gene: TRBD2; J gene: TRBJ2-3; clone size: .; CDR3 DNA: TGTGCCTGGAGTGGCCGACTAGCGGGAGGGCCGGATACGCAGTATTTT; CDR3 protein: CAWSGRLAGGPDTQYF
V gene: TRBV11-3; D gene: .; J gene: TRBJ2-7; clone size: many; CDR3 DNA: TGTGCCAGCGGAGAGACTAGGGGGGCCTACGAGCAGTACTTC; CDR3 protein: CASGETRGAYEQYF
V gene: TRBV5-4; D gene: .; J gene: TRBJ2-2; clone size: many; CDR3 DNA: TGTGCCAGCAGCCGAGGAGCTCCGAACACCGGGGAGCTGTTTTTT; CDR3 protein: CASSRGAPNTGELFF
V gene: TRBV20-1; D gene: .; J gene: TRBJ2-7; clone size: .; CDR3 DNA: TGCAGTGCTAGTGGGTCCGGGGCCATCACGTACGAGCAGTACTTC; CDR3 protein: CSASGSGAITYEQYF